This T cell receptor (beta chain) comes out of a study of blood T cell repertoires in COVID-19. Some clones are missing from TCRdb's copy, which holds only in-frame ones; the method was immunoSEQ multiplex PCR. The sample contains some 250,000 clones, 80% to 90% of which appear only once. V dropped 4 bases and J dropped 5 bases, with 9 bases sitting between them. CDR1 is SGHNT, CDR2 YYREEE, per germline (reference sequence). The CDR3 runs 13 residues. This receptor was obtained from a woman in her fifties or sixties who had recovered from COVID-19. The specimen sequenced was PBMCs or T cells enriched from blood (not recorded which). The chain uses TRBV5-4 and TRBJ2-2, with D possibly TRBD1 on 5 matching bases. The CDR3 loop is CASSRYRTGELFF. CDR3 sequence (DNA): TGTGCCAGCAGCCGTTACAGGACCGGGGAGCTGTTTTTT.